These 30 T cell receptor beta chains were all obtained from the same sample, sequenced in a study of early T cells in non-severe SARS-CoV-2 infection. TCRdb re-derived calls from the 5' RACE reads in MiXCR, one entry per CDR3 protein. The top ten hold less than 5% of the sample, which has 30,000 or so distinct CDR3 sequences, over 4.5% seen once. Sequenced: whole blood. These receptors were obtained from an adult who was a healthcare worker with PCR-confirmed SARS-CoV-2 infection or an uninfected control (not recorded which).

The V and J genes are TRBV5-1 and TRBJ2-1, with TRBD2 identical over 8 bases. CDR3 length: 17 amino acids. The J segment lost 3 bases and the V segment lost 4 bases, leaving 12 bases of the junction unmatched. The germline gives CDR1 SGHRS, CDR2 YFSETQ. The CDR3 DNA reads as TGCGCCAGCAGCATTCTCCCGGGACTAGGGTTCTACAATGAGCAGTTCTTC. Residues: CASSILPGLGFYNEQFF.

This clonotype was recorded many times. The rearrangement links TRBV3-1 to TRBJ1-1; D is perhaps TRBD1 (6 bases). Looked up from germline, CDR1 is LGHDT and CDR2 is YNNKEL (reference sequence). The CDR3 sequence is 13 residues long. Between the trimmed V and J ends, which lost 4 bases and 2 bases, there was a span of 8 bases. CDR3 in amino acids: CASSRRGNTEAFF. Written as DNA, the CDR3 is TGTGCCAGCAGCCGCAGGGGAAACACTGAAGCTTTCTTT.

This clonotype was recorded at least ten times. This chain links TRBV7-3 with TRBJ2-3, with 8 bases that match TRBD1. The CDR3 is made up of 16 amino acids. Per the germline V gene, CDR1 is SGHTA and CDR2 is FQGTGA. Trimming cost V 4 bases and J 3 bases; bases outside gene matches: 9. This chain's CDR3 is CASSSSPGQATDTQYF. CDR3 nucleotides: TGTGCCAGCAGCTCCTCACCGGGACAGGCTACAGATACGCAGTATTTT.

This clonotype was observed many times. The CDR3 loop reads CASSLVEVFSYEQFF. The CDR3 bases are TGTGCCAGCAGCTTAGTGGAGGTTTTCTCATATGAGCAGTTCTTC. The J gene is TRBJ2-1, the V gene TRBV7-6, with TRBD2 as a possible D gene (5 bases). The CDR3 spans 15 residues. CDR1 is SGHVS, CDR2 FNYEAQ, per germline. V shed 1 base and J shed 8 bases, with 15 bases lying between them.

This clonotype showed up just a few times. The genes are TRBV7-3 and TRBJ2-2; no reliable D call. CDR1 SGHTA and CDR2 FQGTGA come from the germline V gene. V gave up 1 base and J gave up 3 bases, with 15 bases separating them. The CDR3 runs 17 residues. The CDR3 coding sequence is TGTGCCAGCAGCTTAAAAGCTGGGCCAGGCCACACCGGGGAGCTGTTTTTT. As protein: CASSLKAGPGHTGELFF.

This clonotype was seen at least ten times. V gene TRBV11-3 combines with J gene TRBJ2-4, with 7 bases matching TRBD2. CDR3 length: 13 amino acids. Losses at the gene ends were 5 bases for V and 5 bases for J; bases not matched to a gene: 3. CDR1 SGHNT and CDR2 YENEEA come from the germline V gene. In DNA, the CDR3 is TGTGCCAGCAGCCGGGGGAGGGAAAACATTCAGTACTTC. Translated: CASSRGRENIQYF.

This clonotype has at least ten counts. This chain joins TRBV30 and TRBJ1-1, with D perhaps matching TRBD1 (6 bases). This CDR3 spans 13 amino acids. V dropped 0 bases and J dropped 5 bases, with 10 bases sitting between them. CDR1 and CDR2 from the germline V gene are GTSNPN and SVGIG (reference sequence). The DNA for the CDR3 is TGTGCCTGGAGTGTTCAACAGGGAACTGAAGCTTTCTTT. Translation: CAWSVQQGTEAFF.

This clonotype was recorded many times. The CDR3, as DNA: TGTGCCAGCAGTGATCTCCTAGCGGCAACTACCTACGAGCAGTACTTC. Translating it yields CASSDLLAATTYEQYF. This chain links TRBV28 with TRBJ2-7; 7 bases map to TRBD2. The CDR3 sequence is 16 residues long. CDR1 MDHEN and CDR2 SYDVKM come from the germline V gene. V was clipped by 5 bases and J by 2 bases; unmatched bases: 12.

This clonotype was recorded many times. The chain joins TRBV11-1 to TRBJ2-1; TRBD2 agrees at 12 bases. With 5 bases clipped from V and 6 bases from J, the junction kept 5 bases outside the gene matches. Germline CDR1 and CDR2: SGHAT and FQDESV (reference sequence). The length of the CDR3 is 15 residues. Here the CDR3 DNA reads TGTGCCAGCAGCCGGGGACTAGCGGGCGGCAATGAGCAGTTCTTC. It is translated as CASSRGLAGGNEQFF.

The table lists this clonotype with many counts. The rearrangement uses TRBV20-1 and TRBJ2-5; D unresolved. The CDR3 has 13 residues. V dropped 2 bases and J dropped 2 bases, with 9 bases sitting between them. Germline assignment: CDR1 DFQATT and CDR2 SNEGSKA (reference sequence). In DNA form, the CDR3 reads TGCAGTGCTAGACGGCAGCTTCAAGAGACCCAGTACTTC. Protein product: CSARRQLQETQYF.

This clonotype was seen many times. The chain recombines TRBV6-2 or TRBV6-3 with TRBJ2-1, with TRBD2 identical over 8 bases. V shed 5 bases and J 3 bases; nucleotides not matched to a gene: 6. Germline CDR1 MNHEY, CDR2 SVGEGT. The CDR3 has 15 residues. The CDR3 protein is CASSPGTSLYNEQFF. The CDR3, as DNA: TGTGCCAGCAGTCCCGGGACTAGTCTCTACAATGAGCAGTTCTTC.

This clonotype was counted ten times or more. In nucleotides, the CDR3 is TGTGCCAGTAGTACGTTCGGCGACCCCACAGATACGCAGTATTTT. Translation gives CASSTFGDPTDTQYF. V is TRBV19 and J is TRBJ2-3; D remains ambiguous. The CDR3 sequence is 15 residues long. CDR1 LNHDA and CDR2 SQIVND come from the germline V gene (reference sequence). V lost 4 bases and J 2 bases, leaving 13 bases between the germline ends. Using reference TRBV19 and TRBJ2-3 for the parts outside the CDR3, the full variable domain is DGGITQSPKYLFRKEGQNVTLSCEQNLNHDAMYWYRQDPGQGLRLIYYSQIVNDFQKGDIAEGYSVSREKKESFPLTVTSAQKNPTAFYLCASSTFGDPTDTQYFGPGTRLTVL.

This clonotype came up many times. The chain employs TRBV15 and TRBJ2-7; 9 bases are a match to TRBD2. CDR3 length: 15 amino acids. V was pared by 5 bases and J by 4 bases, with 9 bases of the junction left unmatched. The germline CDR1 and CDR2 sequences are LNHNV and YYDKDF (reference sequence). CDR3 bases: TGTGCCACCAGCGAGACTAGCGGCCTTACTTACGAGCAGTACTTC. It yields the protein CATSETSGLTYEQYF.

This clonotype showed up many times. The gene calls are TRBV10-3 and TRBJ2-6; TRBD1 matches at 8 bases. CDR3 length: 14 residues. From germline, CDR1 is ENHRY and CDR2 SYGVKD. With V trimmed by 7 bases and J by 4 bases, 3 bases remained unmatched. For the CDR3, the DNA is TGTGCCATCAAACAGGGGGAAGGGGCCAACGTCCTGACTTTC. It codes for CAIKQGEGANVLTF.

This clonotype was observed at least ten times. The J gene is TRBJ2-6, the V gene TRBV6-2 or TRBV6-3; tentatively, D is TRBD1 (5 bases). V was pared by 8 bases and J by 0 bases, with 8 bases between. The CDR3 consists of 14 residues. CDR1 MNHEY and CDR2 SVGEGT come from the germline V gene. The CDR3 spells CASGAGSGANVLTF. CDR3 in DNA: TGTGCCAGCGGGGCAGGCTCTGGGGCCAACGTCCTGACTTTC.

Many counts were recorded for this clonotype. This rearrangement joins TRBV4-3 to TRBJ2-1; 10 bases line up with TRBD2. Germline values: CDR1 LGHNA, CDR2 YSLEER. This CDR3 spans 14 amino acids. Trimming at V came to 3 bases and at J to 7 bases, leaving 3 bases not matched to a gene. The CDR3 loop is CASSQTSGLNEQFF. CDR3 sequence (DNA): TGCGCCAGCAGCCAGACTAGCGGGCTAAATGAGCAGTTCTTC.

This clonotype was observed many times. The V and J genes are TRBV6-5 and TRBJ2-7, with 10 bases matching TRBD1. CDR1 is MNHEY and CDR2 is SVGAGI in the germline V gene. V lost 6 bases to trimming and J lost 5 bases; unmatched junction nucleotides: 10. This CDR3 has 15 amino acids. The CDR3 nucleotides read TGTGCCAGCAGAACGGGGGGACAGGGGTCCCACGAGCAGTACTTC. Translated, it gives CASRTGGQGSHEQYF.

The CDR3: CSAPETGGQETQYF. CDR3 coding DNA: TGCAGTGCTCCGGAAACAGGGGGCCAAGAGACCCAGTACTTC. This chain connects TRBV20-1 to TRBJ2-5; 8 nucleotides match TRBD1. CDR3 size: 14 residues. V shed 5 bases and J 1 base; nucleotides not matched to a gene: 6. Germline V CDR1 and CDR2: DFQATT, SNEGSKA (reference sequence).

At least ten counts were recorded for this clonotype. This CDR3 is CSASSYSIMNTEAFF. DNA for the CDR3: TGCAGTGCTAGTAGCTACAGCATAATGAACACTGAAGCTTTCTTT. The rearrangement joins TRBV20-1 to TRBJ1-1, with no clear D. Germline CDR1 DFQATT, CDR2 SNEGSKA (reference sequence). Trimming cost V 3 bases and J 0 bases, with 14 bases left between them. The CDR3 covers 15 residues.

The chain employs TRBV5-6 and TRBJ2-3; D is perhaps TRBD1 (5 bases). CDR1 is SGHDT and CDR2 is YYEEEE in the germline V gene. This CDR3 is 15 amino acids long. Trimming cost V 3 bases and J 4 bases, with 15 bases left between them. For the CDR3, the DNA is TGTGCCAGCAGCTGGTACGGGCAGGGTCCAGATACGCAGTATTTT. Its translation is CASSWYGQGPDTQYF.

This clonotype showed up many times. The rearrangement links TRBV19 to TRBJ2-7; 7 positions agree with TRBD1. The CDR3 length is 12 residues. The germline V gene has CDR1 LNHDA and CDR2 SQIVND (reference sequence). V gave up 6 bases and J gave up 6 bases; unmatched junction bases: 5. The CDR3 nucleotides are TGTGCCAGTAGGACAGGGTTCGGCGAGCAGTACTTC. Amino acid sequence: CASRTGFGEQYF.

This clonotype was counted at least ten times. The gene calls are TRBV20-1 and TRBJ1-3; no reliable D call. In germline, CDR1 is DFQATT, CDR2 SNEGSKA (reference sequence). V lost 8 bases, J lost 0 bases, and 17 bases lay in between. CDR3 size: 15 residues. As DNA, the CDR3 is TGCAGTACCTTAAAACCCGGTAGCTCTGGAAACACCATATATTTT. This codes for CSTLKPGSSGNTIYF.

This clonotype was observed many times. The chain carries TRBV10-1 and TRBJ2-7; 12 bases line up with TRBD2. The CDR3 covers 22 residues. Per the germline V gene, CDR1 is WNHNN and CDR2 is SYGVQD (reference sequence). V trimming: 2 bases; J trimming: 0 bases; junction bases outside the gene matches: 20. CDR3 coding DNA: TGCGCCAGCAGTGAGCCTGAACAGACCCCGGGACTAGCGGGCCTGTACTCCTACGAGCAGTACTTC. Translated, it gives CASSEPEQTPGLAGLYSYEQYF.

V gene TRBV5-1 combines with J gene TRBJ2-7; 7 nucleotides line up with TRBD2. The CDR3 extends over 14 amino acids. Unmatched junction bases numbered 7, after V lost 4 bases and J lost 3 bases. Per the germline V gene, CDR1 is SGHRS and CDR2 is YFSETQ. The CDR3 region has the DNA TGCGCCAGCAGCCAAAGTAGGGACTACTACGAGCAGTACTTC. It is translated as CASSQSRDYYEQYF.

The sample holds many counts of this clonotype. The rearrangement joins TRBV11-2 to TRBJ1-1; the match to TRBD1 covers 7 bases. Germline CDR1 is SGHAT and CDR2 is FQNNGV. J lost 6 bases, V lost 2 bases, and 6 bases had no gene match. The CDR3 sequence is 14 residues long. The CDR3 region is CASSLFRGEAEAFF. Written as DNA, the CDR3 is TGTGCCAGCAGCTTATTCAGGGGGGAGGCTGAAGCTTTCTTT. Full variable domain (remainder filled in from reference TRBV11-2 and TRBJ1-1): EAGVAQSPRYKIIEKRQSVAFWCNPISGHATLYWYQQILGQGPKLLIQFQNNGVVDDSQLPKDRFSAERLKGVDSTLKIQPAKLEDSAVYLCASSLFRGEAEAFFGQGTRLTVV.

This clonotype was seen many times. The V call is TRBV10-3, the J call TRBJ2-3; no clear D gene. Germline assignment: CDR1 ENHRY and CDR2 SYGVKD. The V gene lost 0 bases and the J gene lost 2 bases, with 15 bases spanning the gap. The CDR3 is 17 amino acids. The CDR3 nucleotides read TGTGCCATCAGTGAGTCGATTGCTGGCGGACCCACAGATACGCAGTATTTT. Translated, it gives CAISESIAGGPTDTQYF.

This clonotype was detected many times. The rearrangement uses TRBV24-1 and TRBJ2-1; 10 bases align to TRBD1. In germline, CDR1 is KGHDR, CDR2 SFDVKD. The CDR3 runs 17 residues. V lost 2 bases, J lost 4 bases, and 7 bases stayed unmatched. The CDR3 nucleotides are TGTGCCACCAGTGATTCATTCCGGGACAGGGGTTACAATGAGCAGTTCTTC. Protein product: CATSDSFRDRGYNEQFF.

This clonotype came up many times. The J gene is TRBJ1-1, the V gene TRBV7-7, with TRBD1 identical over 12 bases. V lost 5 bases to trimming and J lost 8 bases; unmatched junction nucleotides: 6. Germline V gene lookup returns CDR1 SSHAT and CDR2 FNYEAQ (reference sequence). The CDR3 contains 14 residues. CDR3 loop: CASSPGQGASEAFF. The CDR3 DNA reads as TGTGCCAGCAGCCCGGGACAGGGGGCATCAGAAGCTTTCTTT.

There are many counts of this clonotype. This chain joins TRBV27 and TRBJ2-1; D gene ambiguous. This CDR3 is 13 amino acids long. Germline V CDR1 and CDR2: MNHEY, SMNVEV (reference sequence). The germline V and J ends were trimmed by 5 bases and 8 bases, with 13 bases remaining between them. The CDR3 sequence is CASSTDPGHEQFF. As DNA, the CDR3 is TGTGCCAGCAGTACGGACCCGGGCCATGAGCAGTTCTTC.

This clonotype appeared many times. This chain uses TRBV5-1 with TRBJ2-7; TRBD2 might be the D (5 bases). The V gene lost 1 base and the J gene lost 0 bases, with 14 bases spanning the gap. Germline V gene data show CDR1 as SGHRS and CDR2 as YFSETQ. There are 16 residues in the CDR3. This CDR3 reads CASSLPASEASYEQYF. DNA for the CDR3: TGCGCCAGCAGCTTGCCGGCATCGGAGGCCTCCTACGAGCAGTACTTC.